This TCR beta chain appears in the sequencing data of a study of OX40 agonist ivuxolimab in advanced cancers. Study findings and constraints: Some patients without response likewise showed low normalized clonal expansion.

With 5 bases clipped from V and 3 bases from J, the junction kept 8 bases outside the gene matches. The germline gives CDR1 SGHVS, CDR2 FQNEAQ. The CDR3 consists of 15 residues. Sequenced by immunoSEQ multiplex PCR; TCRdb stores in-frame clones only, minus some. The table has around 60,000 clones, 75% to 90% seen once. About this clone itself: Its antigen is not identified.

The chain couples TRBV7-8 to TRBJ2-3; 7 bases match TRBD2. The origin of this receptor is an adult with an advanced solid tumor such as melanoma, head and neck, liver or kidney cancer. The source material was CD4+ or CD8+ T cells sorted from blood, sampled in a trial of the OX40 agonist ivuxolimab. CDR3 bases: TGTGCCAGCAGCCCTAGGGCGGGAGTGACAGATACGCAGTATTTT. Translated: CASSPRAGVTDTQYF. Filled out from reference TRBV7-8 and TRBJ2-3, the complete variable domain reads GAGVSQSPRYKVAKRGQDVALRCDPISGHVSLFWYQQALGQGPEFLTYFQNEAQLDKSGLPSDRFFAERPEGSVSTLKIQRTQQEDSAVYLCASSPRAGVTDTQYFGPGTRLTVL.